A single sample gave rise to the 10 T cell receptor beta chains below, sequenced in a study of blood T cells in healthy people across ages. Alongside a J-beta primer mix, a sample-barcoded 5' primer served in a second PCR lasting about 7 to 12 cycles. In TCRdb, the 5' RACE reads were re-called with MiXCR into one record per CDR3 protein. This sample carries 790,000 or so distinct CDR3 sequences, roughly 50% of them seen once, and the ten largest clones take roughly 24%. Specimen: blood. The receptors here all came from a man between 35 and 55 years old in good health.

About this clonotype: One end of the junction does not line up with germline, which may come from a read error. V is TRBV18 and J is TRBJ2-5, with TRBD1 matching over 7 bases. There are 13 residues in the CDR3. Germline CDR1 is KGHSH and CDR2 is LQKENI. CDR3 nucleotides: TGTACCAGCTCACAACAGGGGCCAGAGACCCAGTACTTC. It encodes CTSSQQGPETQYF.

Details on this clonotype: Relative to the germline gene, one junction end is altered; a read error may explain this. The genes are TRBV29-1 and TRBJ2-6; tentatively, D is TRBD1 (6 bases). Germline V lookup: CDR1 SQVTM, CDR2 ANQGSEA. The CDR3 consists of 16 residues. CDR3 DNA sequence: TGCAGCGTTTGGTCCGCAGGGGCGGTTGGGCCCAACGTCCTGACTTTC. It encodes CSVWSAGAVGPNVLTF. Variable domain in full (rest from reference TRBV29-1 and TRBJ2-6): SAVISQKPSRDICQRGTSLTIQCQVDSQVTMMFWYRQQPGQSLTLIATANQGSEATYESGFVIDKFPISRPNLTFSTLTVSNMSPEDSSIYLCSVWSAGAVGPNVLTFGAGSRLTVL.

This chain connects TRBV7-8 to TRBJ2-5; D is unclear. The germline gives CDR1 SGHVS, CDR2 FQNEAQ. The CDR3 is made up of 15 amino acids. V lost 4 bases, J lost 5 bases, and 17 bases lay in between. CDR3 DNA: TGTGCCAGCAGCTCAGCTGGGGTGTCTAGTGAGACCCAGTACTTC. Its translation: CASSSAGVSSETQYF.

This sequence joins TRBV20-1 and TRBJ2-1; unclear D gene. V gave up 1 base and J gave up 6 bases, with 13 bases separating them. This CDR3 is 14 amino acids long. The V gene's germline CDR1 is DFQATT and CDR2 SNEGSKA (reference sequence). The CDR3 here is CSARGPDNSNEQFF. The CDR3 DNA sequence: TGCAGTGCTAGAGGCCCCGACAACTCCAATGAGCAGTTCTTC.

The CDR3, as DNA: TGTGCCAGCAGTGCCCGTTGGACAGCTATAGAAAACATTCAGTACTTC. Residues: CASSARWTAIENIQYF. The chain uses TRBV12-3 or TRBV12-4 and TRBJ2-4; D is possibly TRBD1 (6 bases). The CDR3 runs 16 residues. The V end lost 5 bases, the J end lost 5 bases, and 19 bases lay between the germline ends.

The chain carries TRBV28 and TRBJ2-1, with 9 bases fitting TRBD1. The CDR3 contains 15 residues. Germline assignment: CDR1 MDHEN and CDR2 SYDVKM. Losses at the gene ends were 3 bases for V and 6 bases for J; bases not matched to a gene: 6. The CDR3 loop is CASSFSGQGINEQFF. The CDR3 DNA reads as TGTGCCAGCAGTTTCTCCGGACAGGGGATCAATGAGCAGTTCTTC.

The DNA for the CDR3 is TGTGCCAGCTCGGTGACAGTTAGCAATCAGCCCCAGCATTTT. Encoded protein: CASSVTVSNQPQHF. The gene calls are TRBV18 and TRBJ1-5; tentatively, D is TRBD1 (5 bases). The ends were cut back, 6 bases at V and 0 bases at J, with 9 bases in the middle. Per germline, CDR1 KGHSH and CDR2 LQKENI. The length of the CDR3 is 14 residues.

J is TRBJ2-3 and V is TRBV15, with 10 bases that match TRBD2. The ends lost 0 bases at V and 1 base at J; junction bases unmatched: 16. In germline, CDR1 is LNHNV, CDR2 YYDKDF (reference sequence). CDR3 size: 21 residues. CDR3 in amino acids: CATSRDRAGGRLAVGTDTQYF. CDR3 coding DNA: TGTGCCACCAGCAGAGATCGAGCGGGGGGGCGCCTCGCCGTCGGCACAGATACGCAGTATTTT.

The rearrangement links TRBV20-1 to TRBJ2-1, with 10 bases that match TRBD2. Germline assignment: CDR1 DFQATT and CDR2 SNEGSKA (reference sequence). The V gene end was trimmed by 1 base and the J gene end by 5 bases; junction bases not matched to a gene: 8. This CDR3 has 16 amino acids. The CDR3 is CSARGVLAGVHNEQFF. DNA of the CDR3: TGCAGTGCTAGAGGTGTGCTAGCGGGAGTCCACAATGAGCAGTTCTTC.

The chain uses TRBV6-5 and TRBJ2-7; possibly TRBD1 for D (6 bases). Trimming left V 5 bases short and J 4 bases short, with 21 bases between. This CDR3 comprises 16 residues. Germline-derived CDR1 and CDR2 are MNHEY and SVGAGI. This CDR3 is CASSPEAGVKLYEQYF. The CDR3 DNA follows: TGTGCCAGCAGTCCCGAGGCAGGGGTAAAACTGTACGAGCAGTACTTC.